This T cell receptor (beta chain) is drawn from a study of post-analysis software for immune sequencing data. CDR1 and CDR2 from the germline V gene are LNHNV and YYDKDF (reference sequence). CDR3 length: 16 residues. About this clonotype itself: What it binds is not known. Germline is not matched at one junction end, which may reflect a read error.

The study's findings and limits: A significant reduction in normalized Chao1 diversity was observed in multiple sclerosis patients versus controls. Comparison of patients with controls showed a handful of TRBV segments more frequent in patients, TRBV5-6, TRBV5-1 and TRBV20-1 among them. Samples sharing a preparation batch grouped tightly together when assessed by F measure.

cDNA libraries of TCR beta carried unique molecular identifiers. TCRdb analysed the PCR reads with MiXCR anew, one entry per CDR3 protein. The sample lists some 160,000 distinct CDR3 sequences; around 36% were seen once. This receptor was identified in a girl aged 10 to 17 with multiple sclerosis. The chain combines TRBV15 with TRBJ2-1, with TRBD2 matching 11 bases. The specimen comprised blood, sampled after autologous hematopoietic stem cell transplantation. CDR3 bases: TGCGCCACCAGCATAAGTAGCGGGAGGGGCTACAATGAGCAGTTCTTC. It specifies CATSISSGRGYNEQFF.